A single sample is the source of the 7 T cell receptor beta chains below, sequenced in a study of cytomegalovirus exposure and HLA in healthy donors (TCRdb year 2017). Receptors were amplified or captured by the immunoSEQ multiplex PCR assay. The multiplex PCR relied on a mix of 60 forward primers for TCR Vbeta segments and 13 reverse primers for TCR Jbeta segments. TCRdb carries this immuneACCESS record with in-frame sequences only. Its versions omit some clonotypes, under half of them owing to an unresolved V gene in the studies checked, with the rest unexplained. For this sample there are around 94,000 clones; roughly four fifths appear just once. The top ten constitute approximately 4.6% of the sample. Sequencing used PBMCs. The receptors were gathered from a woman in her thirties or forties in good health and CMV-seropositive.

The chain recombines TRBV28 with TRBJ1-1; unclear D gene. V lost 0 bases and J lost 5, with 16 bases in between. Looked up from germline, CDR1 is MDHEN and CDR2 is SYDVKM. The CDR3 has 16 amino acids. The CDR3 sequence is CASSLWGGQWETEAFF. The CDR3 DNA sequence: TGTGCCAGCAGTTTATGGGGAGGGCAATGGGAAACTGAAGCTTTCTTT. Supplemented by reference TRBV28 and TRBJ1-1, the full variable domain reads DVKVTQSSRYLVKRTGEKVFLECVQDMDHENMFWYRQDPGLGLRLIYFSYDVKMKEKGDIPEGYSVSREKKERFSLILESASTNQTSMYLCASSLWGGQWETEAFFGQGTRLTVV.

This clone was counted a few times. V and J are TRBV6-1 and TRBJ1-3, with D tentatively TRBD1 (6 bases). The CDR3 contains 14 residues. V was trimmed by 6 bases and J by 4 bases, leaving 13 bases between them. The V gene's germline CDR1 is MNHNS and CDR2 SASEGT. The DNA of the CDR3 is TGTGCCAGCAGAGAGACAGGTACGGGAAACACCATATATTTT. It encodes CASRETGTGNTIYF.

The V call is TRBV7-3, the J call TRBJ1-2, with 9 bases matching TRBD1. The CDR3 loop spans 15 amino acids. Germline V gene data show CDR1 as SGHTA and CDR2 as FQGTGA. V gave up 7 bases and J gave up 1 base; unmatched junction bases: 7. The CDR3 reads CASTPTGGDNYGYTF. The CDR3 region has the DNA TGTGCCAGCACCCCAACAGGGGGCGATAACTATGGCTACACCTTC.

V is TRBV5-4 and J is TRBJ1-2; TRBD1 matches 7 bases. Per germline, CDR1 SGHNT and CDR2 YYREEE (reference sequence). Trimming cost V 2 bases and J 4 bases; bases outside gene matches: 8. The CDR3 is 15 amino acids. The CDR3 loop is CASSLSSGTAYGYTF. The CDR3 DNA sequence: TGTGCCAGCAGCTTATCCTCCGGGACAGCCTATGGCTACACCTTC.

The chain carries TRBV28 and TRBJ2-1; maybe TRBD1 (6 bases). Per the germline V gene, CDR1 is MDHEN and CDR2 is SYDVKM. V was pared by 1 base and J by 4 bases, with 11 bases between. The CDR3 runs 15 residues. In nucleotides, the CDR3 is TGTGCCAGCAGTTTATCCAGGGGAAATTACAATGAGCAGTTCTTC. The encoded protein is CASSLSRGNYNEQFF.

This chain uses TRBV5-6 with TRBJ2-5; no clear D gene. The J call may be wrong; the DNA end is better matched by TRBJ2-7. Germline CDR1 and CDR2: SGHDT and YYEEEE. The CDR3 is 15 amino acids. In DNA form, the CDR3 reads TGTGCCAGCAGCTTGCCCCAGGCTAAATCCTACGAGCAGTACTTC. Amino acid sequence: CASSLPQAKSYEQYF.

The V gene is TRBV11-2, the J gene TRBJ1-1; the D gene is possibly TRBD1 (5 bases). Trimming left V 1 base short and J 3 bases short, with 18 bases between. The CDR3 extends over 17 amino acids. Germline V gene lookup returns CDR1 SGHAT and CDR2 FQNNGV. For the CDR3, the DNA is TGTGCCAGCAGCTTAGTTGGTCAGGGTGGTATTGACACTGAAGCTTTCTTT. Protein product: CASSLVGQGGIDTEAFF. Filled out from reference TRBV11-2 and TRBJ1-1, the complete variable domain reads EAGVAQSPRYKIIEKRQSVAFWCNPISGHATLYWYQQILGQGPKLLIQFQNNGVVDDSQLPKDRFSAERLKGVDSTLKIQPAKLEDSAVYLCASSLVGQGGIDTEAFFGQGTRLTVV.